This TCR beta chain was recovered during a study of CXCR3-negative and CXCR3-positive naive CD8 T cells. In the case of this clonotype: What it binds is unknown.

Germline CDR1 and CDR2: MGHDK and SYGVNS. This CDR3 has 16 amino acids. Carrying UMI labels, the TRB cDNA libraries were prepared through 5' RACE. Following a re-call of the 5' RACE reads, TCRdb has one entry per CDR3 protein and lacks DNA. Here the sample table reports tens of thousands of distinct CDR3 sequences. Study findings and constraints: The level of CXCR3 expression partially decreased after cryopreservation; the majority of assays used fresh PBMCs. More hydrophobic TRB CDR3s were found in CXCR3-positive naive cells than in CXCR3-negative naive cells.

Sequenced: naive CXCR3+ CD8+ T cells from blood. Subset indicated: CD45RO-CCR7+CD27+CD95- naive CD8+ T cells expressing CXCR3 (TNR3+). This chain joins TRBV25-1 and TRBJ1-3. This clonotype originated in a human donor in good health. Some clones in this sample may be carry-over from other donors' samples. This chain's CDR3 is CASSEVLRSSGNTIYF. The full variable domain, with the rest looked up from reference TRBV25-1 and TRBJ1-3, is EADIYQTPRYLVIGTGKKITLECSQTMGHDKMYWYQQDPGMELHLIHYSYGVNSTEKGDLSSESTVSRIRTEHFPLTLESARPSHTSQYLCASSEVLRSSGNTIYFGEGSWLTVV.